This record concerns one T cell receptor beta chain sequence. This clonotype showed up many times. Its antigen target is currently unknown. It has no much larger one-base neighbor in the sample; base qualities were not kept. The run used an Illumina NovaSeq 6000. TCRalpha and TCRbeta cDNA libraries were constructed by 5'RACE with constant-segment primers, with sample barcodes and unique molecular identifiers being introduced. RNA was extracted from every sample with Trizol reagent. Library amplification was performed in two PCR steps, and a second sample barcode and Illumina TruSeq adapters were introduced in the second step. Sequencing of the libraries was done on an Illumina NovaSeq, producing 2 x 150 bp paired-end reads. The study's processing was this. Demultiplexing of reads and collapsing into UMI-guided consensus sequences were performed with migec v1.2.7. With mixcr v2.1.11, UMI consensuses were aligned to TRA and TRB V and J templates and assembled into clonotypes. Expanded or contracted clonotypes were those called significant by both edgeR and NoisET, with noise models trained on biological replicates. For edgeR calls, the thresholds were a false discovery rate-adjusted p below 0.01 and a log2 fold-change of 1. As an exploratory analysis of dynamics, PCA with hierarchical clustering was applied to max-normalized trajectories of the 1000 most abundant clonotypes. The CD4 or CD8 phenotype of responding clones was assigned using the separately sequenced CD4+ and CD8+ repertoires. TCRdb cleaned the public reads at Q25 with fastp, built clones with MiXCR and kept in-frame beta chains. Identical CDR3 proteins give one entry, which carries the most common genes and DNA. The V and J calls reflect TCRdb's pipeline rather than the authors' work. This sample gives roughly 200,000 distinct CDR3 sequences in total; around 16% of them show up just once. The top ten clones comprise 2% to 3% of the sample.

This record comes from a study of T-cell memory formation after mild COVID-19 (dated by TCRdb to about 2021). For the wider study: TCR sequence clusters from the two donors were largely donor specific. The cohort was made up of two young adult volunteers, one female and one male, who were previously healthy. In a couple of donors, T-cell clones that expanded and contracted after mild COVID-19 were followed by sequencing TCRalpha and TCRbeta repertoires longitudinally. What the study reported, not specific to this receptor: Whether the second-wave clones peaking on day 37 were SARS-CoV-2 specific was not confirmed. The detection of some responding clones in pre-infection memory suggests that pre-existing cross-reactive memory T cells joined the SARS-CoV-2 response. Only a couple of mild cases were covered in the study, and larger cohorts including severe cases with pre-infection samples were considered necessary. Contracting CD4+ clones turned up mainly in the CM and EM memory subsets, whereas EMRA was where CD8+ clones were enriched. Clones that contracted from day 15 to 85 showed balanced CD4/CD8 phenotypes, whereas a second wave of clones that expanded from day 15 to 37 leaned towards CD4+.

Compared with germline, V lacks 4 bases and J lacks 6 bases; bases without a gene match: 6. Per the germline V gene, LGHNA is the CDR1 and YSLEER is the CDR2. The CDR3 contains 17 residues, cysteine and phenylalanine counted. Kept here is only the CDR3 DNA, which spans 51 bases and is read in frame from base 1. Ficoll-Paque density gradient centrifugation was the method used to isolate PBMCs. Source material: PBMCs or a T cell subset sorted from them (not recorded which). This clonotype was sampled from an adult woman who had mild COVID-19 (a few samples of this study predate the infection). The sample titles of this study are shuffled in the database, so cell type and time point are left out; the donor was told from shared clones. The chain is assembled from TRBV4-3 and TRBJ2-2, with TRBD2 matching 15 junction bases. CDR3 reads: CASSPGLAGGVPGELFF. Read as DNA, the sequence is TGCGCCAGCAGCCCAGGACTAGCGGGAGGGGTTCCCGGGGAGCTGTTTTTT.